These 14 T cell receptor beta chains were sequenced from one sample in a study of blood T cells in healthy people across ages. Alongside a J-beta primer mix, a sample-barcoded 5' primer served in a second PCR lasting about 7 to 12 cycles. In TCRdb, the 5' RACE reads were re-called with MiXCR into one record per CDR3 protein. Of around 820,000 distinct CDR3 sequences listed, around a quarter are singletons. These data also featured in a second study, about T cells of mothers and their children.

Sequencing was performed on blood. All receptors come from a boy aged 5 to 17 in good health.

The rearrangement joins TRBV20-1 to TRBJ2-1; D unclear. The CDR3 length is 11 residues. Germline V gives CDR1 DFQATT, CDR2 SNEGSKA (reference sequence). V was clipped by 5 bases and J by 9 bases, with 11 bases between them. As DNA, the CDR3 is TGCAGTGCTCACCAGCTACTTGAGCAGTTCTTC. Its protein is CSAHQLLEQFF.

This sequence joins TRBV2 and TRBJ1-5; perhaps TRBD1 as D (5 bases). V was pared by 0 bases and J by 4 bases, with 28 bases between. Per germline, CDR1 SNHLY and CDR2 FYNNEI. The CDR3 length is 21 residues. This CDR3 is CASSEARGNPGRRITNQPQHF. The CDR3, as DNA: TGTGCCAGCAGTGAAGCGAGGGGCAATCCGGGACGGAGGATAACTAATCAGCCCCAGCATTTT.

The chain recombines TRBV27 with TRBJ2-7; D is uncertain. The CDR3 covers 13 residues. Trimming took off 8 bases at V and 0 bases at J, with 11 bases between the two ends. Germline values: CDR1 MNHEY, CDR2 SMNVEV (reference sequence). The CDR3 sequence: CASGWTGSYEQYF. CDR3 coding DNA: TGTGCCAGCGGGTGGACCGGCTCCTACGAGCAGTACTTC.

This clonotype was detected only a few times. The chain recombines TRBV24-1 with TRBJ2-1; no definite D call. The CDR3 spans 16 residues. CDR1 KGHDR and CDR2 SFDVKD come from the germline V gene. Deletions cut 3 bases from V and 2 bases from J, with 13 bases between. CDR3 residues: CATSDGIPGAYNEQFF. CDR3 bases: TGTGCCACCAGTGATGGAATTCCCGGCGCCTACAATGAGCAGTTCTTC.

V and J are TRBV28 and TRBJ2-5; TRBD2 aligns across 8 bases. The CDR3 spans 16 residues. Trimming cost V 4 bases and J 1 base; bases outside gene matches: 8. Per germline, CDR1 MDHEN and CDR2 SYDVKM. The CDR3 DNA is TGTGCCAGCAGTTCCTCCGTAGCGGGGTTCCAAGAGACCCAGTACTTC. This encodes CASSSSVAGFQETQYF.

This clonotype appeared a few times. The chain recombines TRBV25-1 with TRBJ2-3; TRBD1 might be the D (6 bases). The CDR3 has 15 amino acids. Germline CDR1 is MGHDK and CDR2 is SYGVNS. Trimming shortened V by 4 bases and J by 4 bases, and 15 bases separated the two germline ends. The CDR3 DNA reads TGTGCCAGCAGTGCCACAGGGTACGAGGCAGATACGCAGTATTTT. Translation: CASSATGYEADTQYF.

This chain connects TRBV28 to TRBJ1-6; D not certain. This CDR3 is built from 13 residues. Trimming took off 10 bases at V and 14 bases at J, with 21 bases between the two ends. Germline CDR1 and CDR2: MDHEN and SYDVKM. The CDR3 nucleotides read TGTGCCATCTCGGGCGGCGTTAGAGTGTCCCTCCACTTT. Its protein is CAISGGVRVSLHF.

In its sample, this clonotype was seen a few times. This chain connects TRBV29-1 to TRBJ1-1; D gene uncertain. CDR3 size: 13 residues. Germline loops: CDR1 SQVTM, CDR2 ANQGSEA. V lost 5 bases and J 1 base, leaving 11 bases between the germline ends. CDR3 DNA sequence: TGCAGCGTTCCCCCGGACGGGAACACTGAAGCTTTCTTT. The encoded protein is CSVPPDGNTEAFF.

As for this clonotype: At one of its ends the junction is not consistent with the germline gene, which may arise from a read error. The CDR3 reads CVSSPGDFGSYEQYF. The CDR3 region has the DNA TGTGTCAGCTCACCAGGCGATTTTGGGTCCTACGAGCAGTACTTC. The V gene is TRBV18, the J gene TRBJ2-7, with D unclear. CDR1 is KGHSH, CDR2 LQKENI, per germline. The CDR3 runs to 15 residues.

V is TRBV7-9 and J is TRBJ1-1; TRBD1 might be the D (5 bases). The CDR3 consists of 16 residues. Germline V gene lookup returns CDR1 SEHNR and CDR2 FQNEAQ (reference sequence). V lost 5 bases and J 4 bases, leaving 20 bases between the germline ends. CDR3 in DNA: TGTGCCAGCAGCATAGGAGGGGTGAGCGTGGGCACTGAAGCTTTCTTT. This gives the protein CASSIGGVSVGTEAFF.

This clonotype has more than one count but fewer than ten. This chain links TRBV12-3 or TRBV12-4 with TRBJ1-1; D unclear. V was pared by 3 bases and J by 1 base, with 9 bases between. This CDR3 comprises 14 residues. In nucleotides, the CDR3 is TGTGCCAGCAGTTTGCTAAGCCAGAACACTGAAGCTTTCTTT. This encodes CASSLLSQNTEAFF.

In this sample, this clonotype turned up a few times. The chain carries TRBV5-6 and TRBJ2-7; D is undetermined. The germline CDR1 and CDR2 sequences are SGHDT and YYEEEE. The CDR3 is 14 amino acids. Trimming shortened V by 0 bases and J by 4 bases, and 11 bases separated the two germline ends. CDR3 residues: CASSLGGSQYEQYF. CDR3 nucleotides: TGTGCCAGCAGCTTGGGGGGTTCCCAGTACGAGCAGTACTTC.

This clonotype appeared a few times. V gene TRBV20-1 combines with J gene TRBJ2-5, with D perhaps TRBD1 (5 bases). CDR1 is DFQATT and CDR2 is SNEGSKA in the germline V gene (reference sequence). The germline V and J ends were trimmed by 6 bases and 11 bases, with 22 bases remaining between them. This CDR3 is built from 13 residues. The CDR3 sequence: CSAAGSHAAGQYF. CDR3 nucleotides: TGCAGTGCCGCAGGGTCCCACGCGGCTGGGCAGTACTTC.

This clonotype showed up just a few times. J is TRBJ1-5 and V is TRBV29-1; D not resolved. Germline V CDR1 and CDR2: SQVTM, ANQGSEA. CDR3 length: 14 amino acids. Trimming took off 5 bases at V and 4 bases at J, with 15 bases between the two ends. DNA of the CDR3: TGCAGCGTTCTGGCCGGGGATGCAAATCAGCCCCAGCATTTT. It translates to CSVLAGDANQPQHF.